This T cell receptor beta chain was sequenced for a study of blood T cell repertoires in COVID-19. About the study: Sites across the United States, Italy and Spain contributed samples from acute and convalescent COVID-19. Sources were T cells, B-cell-depleted T cells, or PBMCs; the material itself was cDNA or gDNA.

Per the germline V gene, CDR1 is SGHTA and CDR2 is FQGNSA. The CDR3 runs 16 residues. V lost 4 bases, J lost 0 bases, and 5 bases stayed unmatched. Source study methods: Quantification of nucleated cells was approximated via reference gene primer amplification. TCRdb keeps only in-frame clones here, not all; method: immunoSEQ multiplex PCR. That table supplies the V and J calls and clone size; D and trimming were determined from the DNA. Here the sample spans tens of thousands of clones, around 83% being singletons. This chain uses TRBV7-2 with TRBJ2-7, with 11 nucleotides matching TRBD1. Sequencing was carried out using peripheral blood. This sequence was found in an elderly man with acute or convalescent COVID-19. CDR3 loop: CASSSWTGGFSYEQYF. The DNA for the CDR3 is TGTGCCAGCAGCTCTTGGACAGGGGGCTTCTCCTACGAGCAGTACTTC.